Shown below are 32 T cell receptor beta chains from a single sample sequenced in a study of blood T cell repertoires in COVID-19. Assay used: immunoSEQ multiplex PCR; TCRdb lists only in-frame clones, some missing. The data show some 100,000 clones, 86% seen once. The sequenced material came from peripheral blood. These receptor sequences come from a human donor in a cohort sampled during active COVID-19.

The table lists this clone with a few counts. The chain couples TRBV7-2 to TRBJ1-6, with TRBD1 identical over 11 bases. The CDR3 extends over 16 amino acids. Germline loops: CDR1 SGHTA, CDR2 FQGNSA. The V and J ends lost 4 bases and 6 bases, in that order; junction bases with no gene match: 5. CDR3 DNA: TGTGCCAGCAGCTCCCGGGACAGGGGGTCTAATTCACCCCTCCACTTT. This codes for CASSSRDRGSNSPLHF.

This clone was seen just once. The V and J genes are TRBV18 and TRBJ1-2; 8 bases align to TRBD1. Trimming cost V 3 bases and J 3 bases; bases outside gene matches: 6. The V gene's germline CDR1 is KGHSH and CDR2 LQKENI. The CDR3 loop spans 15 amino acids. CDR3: CASSPEGQGYYGYTF. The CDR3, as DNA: TGTGCCAGCTCACCCGAAGGACAGGGTTACTATGGCTACACCTTC.

The CDR3 is CASSLSFDEQFF. Written as DNA, the CDR3 is TGTGCCAGCAGTTTAAGCTTCGATGAGCAGTTCTTC. The chain couples TRBV12-3 or TRBV12-4 to TRBJ2-1; D unresolved. The ends were cut back, 2 bases at V and 8 bases at J, with 7 bases in the middle. The CDR3 extends over 12 amino acids.

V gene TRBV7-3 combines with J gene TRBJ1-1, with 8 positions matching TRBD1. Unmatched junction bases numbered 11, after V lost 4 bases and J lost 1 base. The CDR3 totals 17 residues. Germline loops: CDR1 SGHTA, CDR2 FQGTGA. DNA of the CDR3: TGTGCCAGCAGCTCCGTTGACAGGGGAAGTTGGAACACTGAAGCTTTCTTT. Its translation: CASSSVDRGSWNTEAFF. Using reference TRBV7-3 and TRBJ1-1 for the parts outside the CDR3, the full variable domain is GAGVSQTPSNKVTEKGKYVELRCDPISGHTALYWYRQSLGQGPEFLIYFQGTGAADDSGLPNDRFFAVRPEGSVSTLKIQRTERGDSAVYLCASSSVDRGSWNTEAFFGQGTRLTVV.

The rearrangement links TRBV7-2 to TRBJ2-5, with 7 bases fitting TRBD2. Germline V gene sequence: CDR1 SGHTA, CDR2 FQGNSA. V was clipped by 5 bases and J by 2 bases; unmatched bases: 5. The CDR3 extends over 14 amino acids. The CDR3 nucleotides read TGTGCCAGCAGCCTAATGGGGGGGCAAGAGACCCAGTACTTC. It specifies CASSLMGGQETQYF.

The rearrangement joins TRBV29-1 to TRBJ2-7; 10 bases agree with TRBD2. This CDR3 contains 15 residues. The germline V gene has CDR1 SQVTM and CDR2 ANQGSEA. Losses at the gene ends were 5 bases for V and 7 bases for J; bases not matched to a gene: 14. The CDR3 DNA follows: TGCAGCGTTCAAAGGTTGCTAGCGGGGGACGGGGAGCAGTACTTC. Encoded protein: CSVQRLLAGDGEQYF.

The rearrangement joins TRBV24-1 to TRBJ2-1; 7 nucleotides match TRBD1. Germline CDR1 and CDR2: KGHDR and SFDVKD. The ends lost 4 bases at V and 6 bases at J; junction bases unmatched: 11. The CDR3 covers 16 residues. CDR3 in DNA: TGTGCCACCAGTGACCCGGACAGGTCTAGTCGCAATGAGCAGTTCTTC. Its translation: CATSDPDRSSRNEQFF.

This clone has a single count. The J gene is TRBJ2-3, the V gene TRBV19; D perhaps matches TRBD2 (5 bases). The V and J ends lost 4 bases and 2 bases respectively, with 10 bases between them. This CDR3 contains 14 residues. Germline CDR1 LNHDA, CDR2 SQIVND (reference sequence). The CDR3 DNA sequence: TGTGCCAGTAGTAGGAGGACCATCACAGATACGCAGTATTTT. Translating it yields CASSRRTITDTQYF.

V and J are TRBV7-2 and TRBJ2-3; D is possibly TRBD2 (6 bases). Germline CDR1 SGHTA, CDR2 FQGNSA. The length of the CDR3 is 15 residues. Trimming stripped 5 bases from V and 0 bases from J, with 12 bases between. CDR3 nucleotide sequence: TGTGCCAGCAGCCCGGGACTGGGAAGCACAGATACGCAGTATTTT. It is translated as CASSPGLGSTDTQYF.

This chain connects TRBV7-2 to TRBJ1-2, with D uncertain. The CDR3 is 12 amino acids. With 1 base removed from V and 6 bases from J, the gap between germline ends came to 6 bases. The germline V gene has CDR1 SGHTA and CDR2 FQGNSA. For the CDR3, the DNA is TGTGCCAGCAGCTTAGTGGAGGATGGCTACACCTTC. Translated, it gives CASSLVEDGYTF.

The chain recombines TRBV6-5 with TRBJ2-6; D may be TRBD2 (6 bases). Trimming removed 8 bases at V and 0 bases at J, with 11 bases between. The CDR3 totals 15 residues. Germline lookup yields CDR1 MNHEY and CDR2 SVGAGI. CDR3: CASSQTSSGANVLTF. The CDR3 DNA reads TGTGCCAGCTCACAGACTAGCTCTGGGGCCAACGTCCTGACTTTC.

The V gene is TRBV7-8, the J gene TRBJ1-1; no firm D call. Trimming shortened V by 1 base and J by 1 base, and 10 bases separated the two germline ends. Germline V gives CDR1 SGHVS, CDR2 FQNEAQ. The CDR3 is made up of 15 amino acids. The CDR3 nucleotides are TGTGCCAGCAGCTTAGTGGGTCAGCGGAACACTGAAGCTTTCTTT. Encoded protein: CASSLVGQRNTEAFF.

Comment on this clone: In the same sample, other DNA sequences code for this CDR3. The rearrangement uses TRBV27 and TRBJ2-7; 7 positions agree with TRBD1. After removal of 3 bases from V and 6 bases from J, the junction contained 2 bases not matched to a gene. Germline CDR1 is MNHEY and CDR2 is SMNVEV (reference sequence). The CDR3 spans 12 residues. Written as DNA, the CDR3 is TGTGCCAGCAGTTTTTCAGGGGGCGAGCAGTACTTC. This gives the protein CASSFSGGEQYF.

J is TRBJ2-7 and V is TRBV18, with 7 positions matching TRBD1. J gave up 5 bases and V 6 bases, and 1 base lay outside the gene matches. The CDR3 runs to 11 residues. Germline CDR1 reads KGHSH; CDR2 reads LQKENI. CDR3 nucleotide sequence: TGTGCCAGCTCGACAGGGCACGAGCAGTACTTC. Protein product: CASSTGHEQYF.

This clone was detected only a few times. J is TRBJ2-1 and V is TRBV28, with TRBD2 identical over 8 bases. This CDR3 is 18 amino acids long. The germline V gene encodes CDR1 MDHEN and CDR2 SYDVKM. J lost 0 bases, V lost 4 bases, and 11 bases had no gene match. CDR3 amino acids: CASSSTRLAGGSYNEQFF. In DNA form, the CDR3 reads TGTGCCAGCAGTTCGACCCGCCTAGCGGGTGGCTCCTACAATGAGCAGTTCTTC.

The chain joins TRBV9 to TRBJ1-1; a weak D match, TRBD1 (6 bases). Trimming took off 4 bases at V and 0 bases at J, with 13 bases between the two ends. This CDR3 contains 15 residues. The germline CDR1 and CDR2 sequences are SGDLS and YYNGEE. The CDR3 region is CASSPGQLMNTEAFF. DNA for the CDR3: TGTGCCAGCAGCCCCGGACAGTTAATGAACACTGAAGCTTTCTTT.

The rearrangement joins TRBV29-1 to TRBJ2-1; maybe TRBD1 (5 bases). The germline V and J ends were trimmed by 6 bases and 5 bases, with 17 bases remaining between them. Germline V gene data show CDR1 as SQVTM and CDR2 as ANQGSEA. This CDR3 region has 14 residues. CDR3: CSVQRGGAHNEQFF. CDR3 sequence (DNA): TGCAGCGTCCAAAGGGGTGGGGCCCACAATGAGCAGTTCTTC.

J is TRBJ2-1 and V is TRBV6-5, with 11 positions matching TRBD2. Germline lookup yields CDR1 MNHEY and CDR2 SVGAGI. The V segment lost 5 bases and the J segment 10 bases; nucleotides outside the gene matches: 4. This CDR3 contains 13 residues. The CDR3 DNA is TGTGCCAGCAGTACTAGCGGGGGAGGGGAGCAGTTCTTC. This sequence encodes CASSTSGGGEQFF.

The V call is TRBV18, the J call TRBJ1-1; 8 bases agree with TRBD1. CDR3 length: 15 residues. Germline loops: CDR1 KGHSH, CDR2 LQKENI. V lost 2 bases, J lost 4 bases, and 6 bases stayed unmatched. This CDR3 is CASSPSDRVATEAFF. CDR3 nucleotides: TGTGCCAGCTCACCATCGGACAGGGTGGCCACTGAAGCTTTCTTT.

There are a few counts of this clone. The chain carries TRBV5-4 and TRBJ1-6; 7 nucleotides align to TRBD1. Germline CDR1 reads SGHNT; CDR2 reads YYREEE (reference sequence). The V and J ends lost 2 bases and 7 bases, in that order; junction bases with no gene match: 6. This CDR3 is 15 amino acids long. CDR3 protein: CASSFDRVQNSPLHF. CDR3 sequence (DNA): TGTGCCAGCAGCTTCGACAGGGTCCAAAATTCACCCCTCCACTTT.

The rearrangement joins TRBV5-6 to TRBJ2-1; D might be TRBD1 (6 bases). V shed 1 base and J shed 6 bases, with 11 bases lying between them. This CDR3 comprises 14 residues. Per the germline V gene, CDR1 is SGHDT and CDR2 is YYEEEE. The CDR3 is CASSLMAGVNEQFF. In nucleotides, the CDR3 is TGTGCCAGCAGCTTGATGGCAGGGGTCAATGAGCAGTTCTTC.

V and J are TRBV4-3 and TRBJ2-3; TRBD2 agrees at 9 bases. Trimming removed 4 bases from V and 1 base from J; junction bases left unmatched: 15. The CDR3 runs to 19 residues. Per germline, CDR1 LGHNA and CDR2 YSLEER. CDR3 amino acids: CASSPRGSGGPLGTDTQYF. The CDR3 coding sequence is TGCGCCAGCAGCCCCCGGGGTAGCGGGGGACCCTTGGGCACAGATACGCAGTATTTT.

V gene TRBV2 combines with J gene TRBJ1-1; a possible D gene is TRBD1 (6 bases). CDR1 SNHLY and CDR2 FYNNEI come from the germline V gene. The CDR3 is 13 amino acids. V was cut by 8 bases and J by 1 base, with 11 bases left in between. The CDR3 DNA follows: TGTGCCAGCTCAGGGGAAAAGAACACTGAAGCTTTCTTT. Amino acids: CASSGEKNTEAFF.

The CDR3 reads CASSPKEGAGLTEAFF. Here the CDR3 DNA reads TGTGCCAGCTCACCAAAGGAAGGGGCAGGATTGACTGAAGCTTTCTTT. The chain combines TRBV18 with TRBJ1-1; perhaps TRBD1 as D (5 bases). This CDR3 region has 16 residues. Germline V gives CDR1 KGHSH, CDR2 LQKENI. V shed 2 bases and J shed 5 bases, with 18 bases lying between them.

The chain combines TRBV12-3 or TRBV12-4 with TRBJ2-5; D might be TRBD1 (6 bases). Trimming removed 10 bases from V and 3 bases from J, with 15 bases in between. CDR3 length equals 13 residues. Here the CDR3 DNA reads TGTGCCACCAAGAGGGACATCGAAGAGACCCAGTACTTC. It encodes CATKRDIEETQYF.

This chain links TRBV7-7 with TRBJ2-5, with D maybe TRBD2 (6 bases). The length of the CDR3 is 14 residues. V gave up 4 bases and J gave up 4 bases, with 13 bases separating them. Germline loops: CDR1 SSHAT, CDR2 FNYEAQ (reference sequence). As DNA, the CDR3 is TGTGCCAGCAGCTCGCGTACCGGGGGAGAGACCCAGTACTTC. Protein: CASSSRTGGETQYF.

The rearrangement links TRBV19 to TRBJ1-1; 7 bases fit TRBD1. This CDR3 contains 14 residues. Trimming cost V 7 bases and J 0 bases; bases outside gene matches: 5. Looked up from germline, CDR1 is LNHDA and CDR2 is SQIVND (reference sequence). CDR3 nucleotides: TGTGCCAGTACCCTACAGGGGTTGAACACTGAAGCTTTCTTT. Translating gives CASTLQGLNTEAFF.

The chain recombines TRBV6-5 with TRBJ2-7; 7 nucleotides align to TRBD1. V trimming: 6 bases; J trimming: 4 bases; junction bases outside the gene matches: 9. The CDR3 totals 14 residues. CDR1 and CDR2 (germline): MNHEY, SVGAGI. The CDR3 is CASRPEGARYEQYF. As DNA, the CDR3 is TGTGCCAGCAGGCCCGAGGGGGCCCGGTACGAGCAGTACTTC.

The CDR3 loop is CASSQGFKGATNYGYTF. DNA for the CDR3: TGCGCCAGCAGCCAAGGATTTAAGGGAGCAACTAACTATGGCTACACCTTC. The V call is TRBV4-3, the J call TRBJ1-2; D ambiguous. CDR1 and CDR2 (germline): LGHNA, YSLEER. CDR3 length equals 17 residues. The germline V and J ends were trimmed by 1 base and 0 bases, with 15 bases remaining between them.

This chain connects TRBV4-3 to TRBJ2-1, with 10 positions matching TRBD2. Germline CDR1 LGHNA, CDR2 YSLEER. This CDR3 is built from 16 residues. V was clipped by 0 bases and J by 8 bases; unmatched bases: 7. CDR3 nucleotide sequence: TGCGCCAGCAGCCAAGAGCAGGGCCTAGCGGGGGATGAGCAGTTCTTC. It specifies CASSQEQGLAGDEQFF.

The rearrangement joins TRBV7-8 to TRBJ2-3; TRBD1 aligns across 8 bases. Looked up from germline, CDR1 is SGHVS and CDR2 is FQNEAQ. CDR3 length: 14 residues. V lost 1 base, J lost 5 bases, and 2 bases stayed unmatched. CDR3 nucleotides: TGTGCCAGCAGCTTAGGGACAGGGCGAGATACGCAGTATTTT. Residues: CASSLGTGRDTQYF.

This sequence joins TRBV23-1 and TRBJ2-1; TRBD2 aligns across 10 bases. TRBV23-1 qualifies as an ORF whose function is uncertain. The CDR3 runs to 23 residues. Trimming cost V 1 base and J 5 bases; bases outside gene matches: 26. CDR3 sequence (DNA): TGCGCCAGCAGTCAATTTGTGGGCCCAATCGCTAGCGGGAGCCGAGCTACAGACAATGAGCAGTTCTTC. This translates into CASSQFVGPIASGSRATDNEQFF.